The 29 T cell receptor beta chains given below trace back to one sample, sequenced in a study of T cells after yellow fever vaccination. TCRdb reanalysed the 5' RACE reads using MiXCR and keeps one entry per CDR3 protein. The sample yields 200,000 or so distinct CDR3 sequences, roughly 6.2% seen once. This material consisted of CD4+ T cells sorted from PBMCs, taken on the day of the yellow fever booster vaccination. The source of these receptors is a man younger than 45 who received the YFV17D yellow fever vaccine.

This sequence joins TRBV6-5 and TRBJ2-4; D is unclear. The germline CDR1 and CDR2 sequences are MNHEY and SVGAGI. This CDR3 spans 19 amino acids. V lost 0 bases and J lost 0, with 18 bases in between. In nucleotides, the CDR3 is TGTGCCAGCAGTTACTCCTACAGCGATCACAGTCTAGCCAAAAACATTCAGTACTTC. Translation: CASSYSYSDHSLAKNIQYF.

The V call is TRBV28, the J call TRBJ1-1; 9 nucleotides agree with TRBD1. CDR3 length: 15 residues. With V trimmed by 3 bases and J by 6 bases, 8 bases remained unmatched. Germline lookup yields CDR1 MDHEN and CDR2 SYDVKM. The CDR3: CASSLMGQGVAEAFF. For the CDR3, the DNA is TGTGCCAGCAGTTTGATGGGACAGGGAGTAGCTGAAGCTTTCTTT.

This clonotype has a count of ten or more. CDR3 in amino acids: CATSPSGSRLDTQYF. In DNA, the CDR3 is TGTGCCACCAGTCCTAGCGGGAGCAGGTTAGATACGCAGTATTTT. The V gene is TRBV24-1, the J gene TRBJ2-3; 10 bases map to TRBD2. Germline values: CDR1 KGHDR, CDR2 SFDVKD. Losses at the gene ends were 6 bases for V and 5 bases for J; bases not matched to a gene: 7. The CDR3 length is 15 residues.

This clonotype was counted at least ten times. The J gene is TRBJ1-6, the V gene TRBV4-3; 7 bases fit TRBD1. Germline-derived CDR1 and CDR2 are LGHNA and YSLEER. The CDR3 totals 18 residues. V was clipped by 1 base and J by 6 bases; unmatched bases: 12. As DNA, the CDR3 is TGCGCCAGCAGCCAAGTGGGTTCAACGGGACAGCCTAATTCACCCCTCCACTTT. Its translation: CASSQVGSTGQPNSPLHF.

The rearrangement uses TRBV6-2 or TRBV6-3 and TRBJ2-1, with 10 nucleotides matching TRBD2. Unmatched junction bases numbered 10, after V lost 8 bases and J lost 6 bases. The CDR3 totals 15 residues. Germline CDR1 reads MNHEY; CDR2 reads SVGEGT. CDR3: CASSTPGLALNEQFF. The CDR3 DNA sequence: TGTGCCAGCTCCACCCCGGGACTAGCGCTCAATGAGCAGTTCTTC.

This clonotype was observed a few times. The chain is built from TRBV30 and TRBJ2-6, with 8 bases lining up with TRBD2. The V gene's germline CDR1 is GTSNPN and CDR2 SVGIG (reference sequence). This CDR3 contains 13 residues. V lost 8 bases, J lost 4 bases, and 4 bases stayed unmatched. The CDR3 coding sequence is TGTGCCCGGGAGGGGCTCGGGGCCAACGTCCTGACTTTC. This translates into CAREGLGANVLTF.

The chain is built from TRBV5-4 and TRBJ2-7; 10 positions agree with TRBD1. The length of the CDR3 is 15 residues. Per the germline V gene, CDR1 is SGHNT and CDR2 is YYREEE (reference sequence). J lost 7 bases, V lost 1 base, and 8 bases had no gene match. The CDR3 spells CASSLRQGASGEQYF. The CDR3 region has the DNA TGTGCCAGCAGCTTGAGACAGGGGGCATCTGGGGAGCAGTACTTC.

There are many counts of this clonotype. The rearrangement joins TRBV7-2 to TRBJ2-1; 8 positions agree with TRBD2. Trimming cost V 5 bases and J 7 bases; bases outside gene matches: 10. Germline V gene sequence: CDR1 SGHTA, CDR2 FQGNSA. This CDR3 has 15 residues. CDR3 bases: TGTGCCAGCAGCCTTAGCGGGGACCGGTCAAATGAGCAGTTCTTC. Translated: CASSLSGDRSNEQFF. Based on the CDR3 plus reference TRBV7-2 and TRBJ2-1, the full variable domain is GAGVSQSPSNKVTEKGKDVELRCDPISGHTALYWYRQSLGQGLEFLIYFQGNSAPDKSGLPSDRFSAERTGGSVSTLTIQRTQQEDSAVYLCASSLSGDRSNEQFFGPGTRLTVL.

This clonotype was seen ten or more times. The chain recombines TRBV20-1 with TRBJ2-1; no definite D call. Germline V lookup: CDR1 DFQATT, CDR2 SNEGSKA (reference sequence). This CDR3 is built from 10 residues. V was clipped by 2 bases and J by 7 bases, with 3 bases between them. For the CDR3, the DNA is TGCAGTGCTAGACAGAATGAGCAGTTCTTC. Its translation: CSARQNEQFF.

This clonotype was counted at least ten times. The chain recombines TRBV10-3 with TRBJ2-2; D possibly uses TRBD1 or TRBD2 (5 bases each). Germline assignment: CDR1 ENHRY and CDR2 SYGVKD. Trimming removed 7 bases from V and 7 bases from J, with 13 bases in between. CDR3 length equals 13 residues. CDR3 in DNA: TGTGCCATCACTGGGGGTCGAGACGGGGAGCTGTTTTTT. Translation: CAITGGRDGELFF.

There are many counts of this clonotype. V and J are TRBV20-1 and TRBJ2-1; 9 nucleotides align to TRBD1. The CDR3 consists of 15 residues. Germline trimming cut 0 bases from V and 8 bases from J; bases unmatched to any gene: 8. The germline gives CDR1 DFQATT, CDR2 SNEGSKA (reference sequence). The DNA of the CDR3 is TGCAGTGCTAGAGAAGGGACAGGGCTACAATATGAGCAGTTCTTC. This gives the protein CSAREGTGLQYEQFF.

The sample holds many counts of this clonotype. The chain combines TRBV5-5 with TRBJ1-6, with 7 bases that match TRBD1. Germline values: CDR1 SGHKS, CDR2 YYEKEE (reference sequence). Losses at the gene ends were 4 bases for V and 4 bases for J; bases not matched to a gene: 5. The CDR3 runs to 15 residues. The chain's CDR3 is CASSEDRTYNSPLHF. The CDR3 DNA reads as TGTGCCAGCAGCGAGGACAGGACGTATAATTCACCCCTCCACTTT. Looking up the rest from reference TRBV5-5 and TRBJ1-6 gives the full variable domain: DAGVTQSPTHLIKTRGQQVTLRCSPISGHKSVSWYQQVLGQGPQFIFQYYEKEERGRGNFPDRFSARQFPNYSSELNVNALLLGDSALYLCASSEDRTYNSPLHFGNGTRLTVT.

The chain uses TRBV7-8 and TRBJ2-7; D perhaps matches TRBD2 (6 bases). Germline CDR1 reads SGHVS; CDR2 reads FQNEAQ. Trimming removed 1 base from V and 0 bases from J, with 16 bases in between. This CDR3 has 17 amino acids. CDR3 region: CASSLGGVAVSSYEQYF. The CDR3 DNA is TGTGCCAGCAGCTTAGGTGGGGTAGCGGTTAGCTCCTACGAGCAGTACTTC.

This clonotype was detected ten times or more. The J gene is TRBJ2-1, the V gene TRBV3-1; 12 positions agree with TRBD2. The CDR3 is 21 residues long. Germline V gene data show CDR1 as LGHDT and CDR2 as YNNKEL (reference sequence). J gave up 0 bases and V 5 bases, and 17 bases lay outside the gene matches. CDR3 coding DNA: TGTGCCAGCAGCTCCCTTCCGGGACTAGCGGGCCCTAAGAGCTCCTACAATGAGCAGTTCTTC. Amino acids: CASSSLPGLAGPKSSYNEQFF.

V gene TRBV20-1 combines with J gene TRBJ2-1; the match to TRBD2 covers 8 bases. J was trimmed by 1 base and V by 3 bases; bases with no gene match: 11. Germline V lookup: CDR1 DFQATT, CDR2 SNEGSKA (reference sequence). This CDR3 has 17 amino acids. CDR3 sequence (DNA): TGCAGTGCTAGGAGAAACCCGAGCGGGAGATCCTACAATGAGCAGTTCTTC. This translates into CSARRNPSGRSYNEQFF.

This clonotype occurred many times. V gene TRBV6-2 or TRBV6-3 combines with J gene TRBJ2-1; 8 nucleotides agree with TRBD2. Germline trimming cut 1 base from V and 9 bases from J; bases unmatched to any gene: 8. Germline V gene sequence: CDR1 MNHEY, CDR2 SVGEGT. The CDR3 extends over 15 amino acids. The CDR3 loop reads CASSYYFGRGGEQFF. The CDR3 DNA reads TGTGCCAGCAGTTACTACTTCGGGAGGGGTGGTGAGCAGTTCTTC.

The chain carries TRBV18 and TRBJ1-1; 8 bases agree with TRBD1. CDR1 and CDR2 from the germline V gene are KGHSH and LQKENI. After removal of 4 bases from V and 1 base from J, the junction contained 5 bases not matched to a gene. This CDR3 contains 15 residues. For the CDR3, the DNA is TGTGCCAGCTCACGGGGACAGGCCGGGAACACTGAAGCTTTCTTT. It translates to CASSRGQAGNTEAFF.

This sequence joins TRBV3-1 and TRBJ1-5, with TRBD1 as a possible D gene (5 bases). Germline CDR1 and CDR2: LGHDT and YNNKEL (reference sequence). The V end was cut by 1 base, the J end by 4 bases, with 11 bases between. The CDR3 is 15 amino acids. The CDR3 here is CASSQAGGGNQPQHF. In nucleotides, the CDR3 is TGTGCCAGCAGCCAAGCTGGGGGGGGAAATCAGCCCCAGCATTTT.

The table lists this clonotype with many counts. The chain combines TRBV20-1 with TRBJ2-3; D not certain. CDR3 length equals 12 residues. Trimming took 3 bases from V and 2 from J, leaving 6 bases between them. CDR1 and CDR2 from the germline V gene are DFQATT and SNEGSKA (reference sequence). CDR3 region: CSASLLTDTQYF. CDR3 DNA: TGCAGTGCTAGTTTACTCACAGATACGCAGTATTTT.

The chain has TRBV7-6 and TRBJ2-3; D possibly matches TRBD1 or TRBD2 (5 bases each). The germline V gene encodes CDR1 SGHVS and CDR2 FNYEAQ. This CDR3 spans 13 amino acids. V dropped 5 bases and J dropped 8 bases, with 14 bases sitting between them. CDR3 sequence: CASSPRGDRTQYF. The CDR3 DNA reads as TGTGCCAGCAGCCCTCGAGGGGATCGTACGCAGTATTTT.

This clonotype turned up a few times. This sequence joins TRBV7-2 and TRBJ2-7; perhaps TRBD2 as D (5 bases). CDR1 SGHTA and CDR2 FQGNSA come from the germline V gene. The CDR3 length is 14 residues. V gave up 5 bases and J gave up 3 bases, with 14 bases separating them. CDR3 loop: CASSRLKTSYEQYF. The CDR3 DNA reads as TGTGCCAGCAGCCGACTAAAAACAAGCTACGAGCAGTACTTC.

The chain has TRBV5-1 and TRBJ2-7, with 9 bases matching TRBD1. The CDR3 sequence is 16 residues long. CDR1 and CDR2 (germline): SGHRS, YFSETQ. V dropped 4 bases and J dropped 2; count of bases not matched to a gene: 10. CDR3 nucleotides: TGCGCCAGCAGCCCCGAAGTACGGGACAGGGCCTACGAGCAGTACTTC. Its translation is CASSPEVRDRAYEQYF.

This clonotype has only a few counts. CDR3 residues: CASSMGRRISGANVLTF. For the CDR3, the DNA is TGTGCCAGTAGTATGGGACGCCGAATTTCTGGGGCCAACGTCCTGACTTTC. The chain combines TRBV19 with TRBJ2-6; the D call may be TRBD1 or TRBD2 (5 bases each). This CDR3 has 17 amino acids. V lost 3 bases and J 1 base, leaving 13 bases between the germline ends. Looked up from germline, CDR1 is LNHDA and CDR2 is SQIVND (reference sequence).

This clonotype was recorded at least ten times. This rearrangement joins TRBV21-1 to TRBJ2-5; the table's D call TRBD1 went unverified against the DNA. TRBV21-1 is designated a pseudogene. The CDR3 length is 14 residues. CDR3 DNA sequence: TGTGCCAGCAGCAAAGGCGGACAAAGGGAGACCCAGTACTTC. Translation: CASSKGGQRETQYF.

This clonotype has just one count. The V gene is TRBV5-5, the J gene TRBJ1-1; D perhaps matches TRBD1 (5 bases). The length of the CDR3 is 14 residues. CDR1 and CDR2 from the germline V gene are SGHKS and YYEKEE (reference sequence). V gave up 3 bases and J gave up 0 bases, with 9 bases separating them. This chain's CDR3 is CASSWTLMNTEAFF. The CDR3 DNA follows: TGTGCCAGCAGCTGGACACTTATGAACACTGAAGCTTTCTTT.

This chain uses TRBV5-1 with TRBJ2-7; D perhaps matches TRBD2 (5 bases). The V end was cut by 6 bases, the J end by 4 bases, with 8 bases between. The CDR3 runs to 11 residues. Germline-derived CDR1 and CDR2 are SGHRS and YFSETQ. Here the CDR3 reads CASMEDYEQYF. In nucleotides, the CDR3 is TGCGCCAGCATGGAGGATTACGAGCAGTACTTC.

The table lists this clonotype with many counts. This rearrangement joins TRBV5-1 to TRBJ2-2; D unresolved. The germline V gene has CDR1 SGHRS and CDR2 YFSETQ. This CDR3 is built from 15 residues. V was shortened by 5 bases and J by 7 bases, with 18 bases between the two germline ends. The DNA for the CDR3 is TGCGCCAGCAGACCTATGGCCATGCTCGGCGGGGAGCTGTTTTTT. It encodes CASRPMAMLGGELFF.

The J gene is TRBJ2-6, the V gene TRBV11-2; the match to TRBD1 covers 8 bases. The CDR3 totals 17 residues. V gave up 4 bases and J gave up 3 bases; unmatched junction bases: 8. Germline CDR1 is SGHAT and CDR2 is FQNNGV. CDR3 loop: CASSYQGAVSGANVLTF. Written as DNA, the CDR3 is TGTGCCAGCAGCTACCAGGGGGCGGTGAGTGGGGCCAACGTCCTGACTTTC.

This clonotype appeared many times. In DNA form, the CDR3 reads TGTGCCAGCAGCCGTCAGGGCCTACAAGAGACCCAGTACTTC. Amino acid sequence: CASSRQGLQETQYF. The genes are TRBV7-9 and TRBJ2-5; TRBD1 might be the D (5 bases). Trimming removed 5 bases at V and 2 bases at J, with 12 bases between. The V gene's germline CDR1 is SEHNR and CDR2 FQNEAQ (reference sequence). This CDR3 is 14 amino acids long.